A selection of T cell receptor beta chains follows, all from one sample in a study of radiotherapy plus CTLA-4 blockade in lung cancer. TCRdb's table, derived via immunoSEQ multiplex PCR, lists solely in-frame clones and lacks some. The profile shows approximately 65,000 clones, approximately 80% of them singletons. The source was peripheral blood, collected from a patient treated with radiotherapy plus ipilimumab. The receptor set was obtained from a human donor with non-small cell lung cancer who had a complete response to radiotherapy plus ipilimumab. Each CDR3 is given with its conserved first and last residue. Each record gives: clone size, CDR3 length, J gene, V gene, D gene, CDR3 DNA, CDR3 protein. The D gene is left open where the match is weak. Some rows mark clone size as missing; the rest say once, few, many or name a class of expanded clone.

>few|15|TRBJ2-7|TRBV7-2|NA
TGTGCCAGCAGCACTCCGGGCTCCGAACAGGACGAGCAGTACTTC
CASSTPGSEQDEQYF
>NA|12|TRBJ1-3|TRBV25-1|NA
TGTGCCAGCAGCAGGGATGGAAACACCATATATTTT
CASSRDGNTIYF
>NA|15|TRBJ1-2|TRBV7-2|NA
TGTGCCAGCAGCTTACACCAGAGTACCGCCTATGGCTACACCTTC
CASSLHQSTAYGYTF
>NA|12|TRBJ1-2|TRBV11-2|NA
TGTGCCAGCAGCCCTGGCGGCTATGGCTACACCTTC
CASSPGGYGYTF
>NA|14|TRBJ1-2|TRBV14|NA
TGTGCCAGCAGCGCAAGTCAGGCCTACTATGGCTACACCTTC
CASSASQAYYGYTF
>NA|14|TRBJ1-1|TRBV6-5|TRBD1
TGTGCCAGCAGCGACCCGGGACAGGCCACTGAAGCTTTCTTT
CASSDPGQATEAFF
>NA|12|TRBJ2-1|TRBV2|NA
TGTGCCAGCAGGGAGGGACTGAATGAGCAGTTCTTC
CASREGLNEQFF
>once|16|TRBJ1-1|TRBV7-6|TRBD1
TGTGCCAGCAGCCCAAGGACAGGCTCGACAAACACTGAAGCTTTCTTT
CASSPRTGSTNTEAFF
>NA|14|TRBJ2-2|TRBV27|NA
TGTGCCAGCAGTTTATGGGTCCCTAGCGGGGAGCTGTTTTTT
CASSLWVPSGELFF
>NA|18|TRBJ2-2|TRBV14|NA
TGTGCCAGCAGCCATAGGCTGGACAGCACAGCGGGCACCGGGGAGCTGTTTTTT
CASSHRLDSTAGTGELFF
>NA|17|TRBJ2-5|TRBV11-3|NA
TGTGCCAGCAGCTTAGCCCCCGGGCAGGCAAAGAAAGTGACCCAGTACTTC
CASSLAPGQAKKVTQYF
>NA|17|TRBJ1-3|TRBV7-2|TRBD1
TGTGCCAGCAGCCGAATTCGCAGGGGGGTCTCTGGAAACACCATATATTTT
CASSRIRRGVSGNTIYF
>NA|15|TRBJ1-6|TRBV7-2|TRBD1
TGTGCCAGCAGCTTATCACGACAGGGGAGTTCACCCCTCCACTTT
CASSLSRQGSSPLHF
>NA|17|TRBJ1-2|TRBV7-8|NA
TGTGCCAGCAGCTTACCTCCAGGACGGCCTGCTAACTATGGCTACACCTTC
CASSLPPGRPANYGYTF
>NA|17|TRBJ1-3|TRBV7-6|NA
TGTGCCAGCAGCTTAAAGGCGGAGGGCCCCTCTGGAAACACCATATATTTT
CASSLKAEGPSGNTIYF
>NA|13|TRBJ2-2|TRBV9|NA
TGTGCCAGCAGCGTAGCCTTTACTGGGGAGCTGTTTTTT
CASSVAFTGELFF
>NA|15|TRBJ2-3|TRBV6-6|NA
TGTGCCAGCAGTCCGGACGGGCTAGCCACAGATACGCAGTATTTT
CASSPDGLATDTQYF
>NA|16|TRBJ2-5|TRBV4-1|TRBD2
TGCGCCAGCAGCCTAAGACTAGCGGGGGGGCCAGAGACCCAGTACTTC
CASSLRLAGGPETQYF
>NA|15|TRBJ2-5|TRBV18|NA
TGTGCCAGCTCACCTGGTAAGGGCAGGCAAGAGACCCAGTACTTC
CASSPGKGRQETQYF
>NA|13|TRBJ2-5|TRBV11-2|TRBD1
TGTGCCAGCAGCTTGGACAGGGGAGAGACCCAGTACTTC
CASSLDRGETQYF
>few|13|TRBJ2-2|TRBV5-1|NA
TGCGCCAGCAGCTTGGAAGGGACCGGGGAGCTGTTTTTT
CASSLEGTGELFF
>NA|13|TRBJ1-1|TRBV27|NA
TGTGCCAGCAGTGGAAGGACAGTTTCTGAAGCTTTCTTT
CASSGRTVSEAFF
>NA|14|TRBJ2-3|TRBV27|TRBD1
TGTGCCAGCAGTATAACAGGGGGCACAGATACGCAGTATTTT
CASSITGGTDTQYF
>NA|14|TRBJ2-1|TRBV5-5|TRBD1
TGTGCCAGCAGCGGGGGACAGGGGAACAATGAGCAGTTCTTC
CASSGGQGNNEQFF
>NA|17|TRBJ2-7|TRBV5-4|TRBD2
TGTGCCAGCAGCTTCGGGACTAGCGGGGAACTGTACTACGAGCAGTACTTC
CASSFGTSGELYYEQYF
>NA|14|TRBJ1-2|TRBV27|NA
TGTGCCAGCAGTTTAGAGGCAGGGATCTATGGCTACACCTTC
CASSLEAGIYGYTF
>NA|14|TRBJ1-2|TRBV4-1|NA
TGCGCCAGCAGCCAACCTTTGGGCAGGGCTGGCTACACCTTC
CASSQPLGRAGYTF
>NA|14|TRBJ1-2|TRBV10-3|NA
TGTGCCATCAGTGAGATAGCACAGAGCTATGGCTACACCTTC
CAISEIAQSYGYTF
>NA|14|TRBJ1-5|TRBV15|NA
TGTGCCACCAGTCCGGCCATGGGCAATCAGCCCCAGCATTTT
CATSPAMGNQPQHF
>NA|15|TRBJ2-5|TRBV27|TRBD2
TGTGCCAGCAGCGGGGTAGCGGGTGGATGGGAGACCCAGTACTTC
CASSGVAGGWETQYF
>NA|16|TRBJ1-4|TRBV5-4|TRBD1
TGTGCCAGCAGCTACGGGACAGGGGGCCGGAATGAAAAACTGTTTTTT
CASSYGTGGRNEKLFF
>NA|14|TRBJ2-1|TRBV7-7|NA
TGTGCTAGCAGCAAACAGGTAGGGGAGAATGAGCAGTTCTTC
CASSKQVGENEQFF
>medium-sized|14|TRBJ2-1|TRBV7-8|NA
TGTGCCAGCAGCTGGGGGGACACCTACAATGAGCAGTTCTTC
CASSWGDTYNEQFF
>NA|14|TRBJ1-1|TRBV19|TRBD1
TGTGCCAGTAGTATTCGGGACAGGTACACTGAAGCTTTCTTT
CASSIRDRYTEAFF
>once|13|TRBJ2-1|TRBV6-4|TRBD2
TGTGCCAGCGCCGTGGAGGGGAGGGGTGAGCAGTTCTTC
CASAVEGRGEQFF
>few|15|TRBJ2-3|TRBV5-3|NA
TGTGCCAGAAGCGAGGGATGCCCGGTAGCAGATACGCAGTATTTT
CARSEGCPVADTQYF
>NA|12|TRBJ1-4|TRBV29-1|NA
TGCAGCGTCCGGACACAAGGGGAAAAACTGTTTTTT
CSVRTQGEKLFF
>NA|15|TRBJ2-2|TRBV30|NA
TGTGCCTGGGGGGAGGGGACAAGGAGGACCGGGGAGCTGTTTTTT
CAWGEGTRRTGELFF
>NA|14|TRBJ1-1|TRBV7-2|TRBD1
TGTGCCAGCAGCCCGGGACAGATGAACACTGAAGCTTTCTTT
CASSPGQMNTEAFF
>NA|15|TRBJ2-1|TRBV11-3|NA
TGTGCCAGCAGCTCGAGGGCGACTTCCTACAATGAGCAGTTCTTC
CASSSRATSYNEQFF
>NA|14|TRBJ1-6|TRBV5-4|NA
TGTGCCAGCAGCTTGGAGACAGCTAATTCACCCCTCCACTTT
CASSLETANSPLHF
>NA|17|TRBJ2-1|TRBV2|TRBD2
TGTGCCAGCAGTTGGACTAGCGGGGCAAGCTCCTACAATGAGCAGTTCTTC
CASSWTSGASSYNEQFF
>once|16|TRBJ2-3|TRBV7-8|TRBD1
TGTGCCAGCAGCTTAGAAACCCCGACAGGGTTGGGGACGCAGTATTTT
CASSLETPTGLGTQYF
>few|19|TRBJ2-3|TRBV7-8|TRBD2
TGTGCCAGCAGGCAGACCGGGACTAGCGGGAGAAGGGTCACAGATACGCAGTATTTT
CASRQTGTSGRRVTDTQYF
>NA|14|TRBJ1-1|TRBV7-2|NA
TGTGCCAGCAGCCTATACGGAGGAAACGCTGAAGCTTTCTTT
CASSLYGGNAEAFF
>NA|13|TRBJ2-1|TRBV6-6|NA
TGTGCCAGCATGGCTAGCGATTACAATGAGCAGTTCTTC
CASMASDYNEQFF
>NA|14|TRBJ1-4|TRBV5-4|NA
TGTGCCAGCAGCTTGGCAGGGAGGAGGGAAAAACTGTTTTTT
CASSLAGRREKLFF
>medium-sized|13|TRBJ1-3|TRBV19|NA
TGTGCCAGTAGTTCCCTCGGTGGAAACACCATATATTTT
CASSSLGGNTIYF
>few|14|TRBJ1-2|TRBV7-9|NA
TGTGCCAGCAGCTTCCAACAGGGAGTAAACGGCTACACCTTC
CASSFQQGVNGYTF
>NA|15|TRBJ2-2|TRBV9|TRBD1
TGTGCCAGCAGCGTAGACAGGGGGGTCACCGGGGAGCTGTTTTTT
CASSVDRGVTGELFF
>NA|17|TRBJ1-5|TRBV6-1|NA
TGTGCCAGCAGTGAATGGAGCACGAGGGGTCCCAATCAGCCCCAGCATTTT
CASSEWSTRGPNQPQHF
>NA|19|TRBJ2-3|TRBV4-3|TRBD2
TGCGCCAGCAGCCCCGTCCTAGCGGGAGAGATAGATAGCACAGATACGCAGTATTTT
CASSPVLAGEIDSTDTQYF